A selection of T cell receptor beta chains follows, all from one sample in a study of beta chain features in type 1 diabetes. The repertoire was sequenced with immunoSEQ multiplex PCR; TCRdb's copy has only in-frame clones and lacks some. The data hold about 53,000 clones, with 52% observed a single time. The specimen was Tregs from blood. The source is a woman in her thirties or forties with type 1 diabetes. Both conserved end residues are trimmed from each CDR3. Each record gives: V gene, CDR3 length, J gene, CDR3 protein.

V: TRBV7-6; length: 13; J: TRBJ1-1; CDR3: ASSLFRTANTEAF
V: TRBV5-1; length: 12; J: TRBJ2-1; CDR3: ASSEGTSPREQF
V: TRBV7-2; length: 13; J: TRBJ1-4; CDR3: ASSLVRGRMEKLF
V: TRBV7-2; length: 9; J: TRBJ2-7; CDR3: ASSPGYEQY
V: TRBV11-2; length: 11; J: TRBJ1-5; CDR3: ASSLDEGQPQH
V: TRBV5-1; length: 13; J: TRBJ2-5; CDR3: ASGTGGTFKETQY
V: TRBV7-2; length: 13; J: TRBJ1-5; CDR3: ASSPDGGYNQPQH
V: TRBV5-6; length: 12; J: TRBJ1-1; CDR3: ASSLIQGHTEAF
V: TRBV9; length: 15; J: TRBJ2-7; CDR3: ASSVAAGTRDSYEQY
V: TRBV7-9; length: 11; J: TRBJ2-7; CDR3: ASTRDRVDEQY
V: TRBV7-2; length: 12; J: TRBJ2-1; CDR3: ASSTTGLAREQF